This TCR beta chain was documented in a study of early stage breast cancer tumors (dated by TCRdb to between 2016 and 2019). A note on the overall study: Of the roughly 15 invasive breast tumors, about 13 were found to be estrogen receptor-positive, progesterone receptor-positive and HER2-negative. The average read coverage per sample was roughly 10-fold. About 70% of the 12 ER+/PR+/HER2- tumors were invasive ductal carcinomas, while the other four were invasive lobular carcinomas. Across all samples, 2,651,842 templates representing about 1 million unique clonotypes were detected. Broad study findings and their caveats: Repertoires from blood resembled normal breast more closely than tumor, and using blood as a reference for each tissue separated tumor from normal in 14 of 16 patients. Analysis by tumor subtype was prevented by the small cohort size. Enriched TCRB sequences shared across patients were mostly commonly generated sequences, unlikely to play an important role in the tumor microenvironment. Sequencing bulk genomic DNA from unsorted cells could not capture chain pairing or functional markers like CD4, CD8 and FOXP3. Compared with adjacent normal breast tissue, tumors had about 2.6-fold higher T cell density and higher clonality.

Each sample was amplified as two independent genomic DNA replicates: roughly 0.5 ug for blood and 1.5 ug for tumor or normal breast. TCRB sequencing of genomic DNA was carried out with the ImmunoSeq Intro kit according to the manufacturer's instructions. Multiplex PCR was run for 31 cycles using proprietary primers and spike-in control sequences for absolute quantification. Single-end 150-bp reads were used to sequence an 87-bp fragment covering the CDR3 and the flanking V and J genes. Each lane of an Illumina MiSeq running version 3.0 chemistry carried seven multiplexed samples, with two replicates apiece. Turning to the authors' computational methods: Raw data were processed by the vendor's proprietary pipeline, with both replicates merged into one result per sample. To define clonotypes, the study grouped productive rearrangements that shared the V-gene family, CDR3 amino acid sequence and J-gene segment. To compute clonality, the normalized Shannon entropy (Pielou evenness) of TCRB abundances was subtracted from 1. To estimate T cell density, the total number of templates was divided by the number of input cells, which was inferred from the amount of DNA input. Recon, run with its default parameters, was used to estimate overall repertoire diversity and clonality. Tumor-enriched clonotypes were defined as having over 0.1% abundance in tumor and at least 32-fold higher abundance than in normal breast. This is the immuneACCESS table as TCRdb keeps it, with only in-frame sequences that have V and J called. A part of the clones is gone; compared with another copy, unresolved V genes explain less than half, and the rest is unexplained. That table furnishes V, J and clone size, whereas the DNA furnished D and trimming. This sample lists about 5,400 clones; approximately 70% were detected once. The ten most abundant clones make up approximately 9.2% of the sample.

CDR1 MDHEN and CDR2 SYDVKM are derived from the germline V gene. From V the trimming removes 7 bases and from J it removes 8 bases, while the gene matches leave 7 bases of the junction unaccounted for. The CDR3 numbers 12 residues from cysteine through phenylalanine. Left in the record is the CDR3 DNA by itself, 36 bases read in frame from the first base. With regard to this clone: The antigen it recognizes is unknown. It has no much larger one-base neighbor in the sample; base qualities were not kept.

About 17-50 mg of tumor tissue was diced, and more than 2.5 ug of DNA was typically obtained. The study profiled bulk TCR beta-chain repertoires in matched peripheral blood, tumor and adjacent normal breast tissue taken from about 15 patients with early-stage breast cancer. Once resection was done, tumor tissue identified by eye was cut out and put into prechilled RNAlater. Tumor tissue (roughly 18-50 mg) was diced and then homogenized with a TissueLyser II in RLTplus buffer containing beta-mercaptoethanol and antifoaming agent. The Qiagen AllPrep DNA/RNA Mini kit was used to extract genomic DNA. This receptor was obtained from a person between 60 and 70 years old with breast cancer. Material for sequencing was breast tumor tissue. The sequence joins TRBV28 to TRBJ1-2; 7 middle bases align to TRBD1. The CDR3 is CASTLRGQGYTF. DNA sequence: TGTGCCAGCACCCTGAGGGGGCAAGGCTACACCTTC.